The clone carrying this T cell receptor (beta chain) was counted only a few times. What it binds is unknown. A single record per CDR3 protein comes from TCRdb applying MiXCR to the reads. The table has 700,000 to 850,000 distinct CDR3 sequences, about 30% seen once. The CDR3 covers 18 residues. Per the germline V gene, CDR1 is SNHLY and CDR2 is FYNNEI. Deletions cut 4 bases from V and 4 bases from J, with 25 bases between. This sample stems from a study of T cell repertoires in cytomegalovirus infection. Study information: Selection of CMV epitopes for the study included recently identified HLA-C-restricted and well-studied HLA-B-restricted ones. Carrying CMV and the relevant HLA type showed in public TCR beta signatures. Study outcomes and limitations: The response measured ex vivo was dominated by TCR beta clonotypes (HLA-C-restricted and CMV-specific).

J is TRBJ2-5 and V is TRBV2; perhaps TRBD2 as D (6 bases). This material consisted of cultured CD8+ T cells from PBMCs, taken from culture after CMV antigen stimulation. This TCR derives from a human donor in good health (CMV status not recorded). Some clones in this sample may be carry-over from other donors' samples. CDR3 amino acids: CASSAPPWGGDLLETQYF. CDR3 sequence (DNA): TGTGCCAGCAGTGCCCCCCCTTGGGGCGGGGACCTTCTAGAGACCCAGTACTTC.